The 30 T cell receptor beta chains below all came from one sample that was sequenced in a study of cytomegalovirus exposure and HLA in healthy donors (dated by TCRdb to 2016 to 2017). The library came from the immunoSEQ multiplex PCR assay. A mixture of 60 forward primers for TCR Vbeta segments and 13 reverse primers for TCR Jbeta segments was used in the multiplex PCR. TCRdb obtained this table from immuneACCESS and retained in-frame rearrangements with V and J assigned. These tables miss some clones; where compared with another copy, unresolved V genes account for less than half of the shortfall, and the remainder is unexplained. A total of around 190,000 clones appear in this sample, less than 80% of them only once. Around 4.3% of the sample lies in the top ten. Sequencing was performed on PBMCs. The origin of the receptors is a woman in her 30s in good health and CMV-seropositive.

The chain uses TRBV5-1 and TRBJ1-4; tentative D call: TRBD1 (5 bases). V lost 6 bases and J 5 bases, leaving 11 bases between the germline ends. Per germline, CDR1 SGHRS and CDR2 YFSETQ. This CDR3 spans 13 amino acids. The CDR3: CASTPGGNEKLFF. CDR3 DNA sequence: TGCGCCAGCACCCCTGGGGGGAATGAAAAACTGTTTTTT.

The chain carries TRBV2 and TRBJ1-1; the match to TRBD1 covers 9 bases. The CDR3 runs 14 residues. V shed 8 bases and J 5 bases; nucleotides not matched to a gene: 9. In germline, CDR1 is SNHLY, CDR2 FYNNEI. CDR3: CASQFDRGGTEAFF. CDR3 in DNA: TGTGCCAGCCAGTTTGACAGGGGGGGTACTGAAGCTTTCTTT.

V and J are TRBV11-2 and TRBJ1-2, with unresolved D. This CDR3 region has 13 residues. Trimming took off 4 bases at V and 2 bases at J, with 8 bases between the two ends. Germline-derived CDR1 and CDR2 are SGHAT and FQNNGV. The CDR3 protein is CASSSGRNYGYTF. The CDR3 region has the DNA TGTGCCAGCAGCTCCGGGAGAAACTATGGCTACACCTTC. Variable domain in full (rest from reference TRBV11-2 and TRBJ1-2): EAGVAQSPRYKIIEKRQSVAFWCNPISGHATLYWYQQILGQGPKLLIQFQNNGVVDDSQLPKDRFSAERLKGVDSTLKIQPAKLEDSAVYLCASSSGRNYGYTFGSGTRLTVV.

V is TRBV27 and J is TRBJ2-1; 12 positions agree with TRBD2. The trim removed 4 bases at V and 0 bases at J, leaving 1 base unmatched. CDR1 MNHEY and CDR2 SMNVEV come from the germline V gene (reference sequence). The CDR3 totals 16 residues. The CDR3 loop reads CASSSGLAGSYNEQFF. The CDR3 DNA reads TGTGCCAGCAGTTCGGGACTAGCGGGCTCCTACAATGAGCAGTTCTTC.

In this sample, this clone turned up once. The chain joins TRBV10-3 to TRBJ2-6; 8 nucleotides agree with TRBD1. From germline, CDR1 is ENHRY and CDR2 SYGVKD. This CDR3 has 15 amino acids. The V and J ends lost 6 bases and 3 bases, in that order; junction bases with no gene match: 4. The CDR3 region has the DNA TGTGCCATCAGGGCCAGGGGGCATGGGGCCAACGTCCTGACTTTC. Its translation is CAIRARGHGANVLTF.

This clone was detected a few times. The V and J genes are TRBV6-6 and TRBJ2-7; TRBD1 matches at 11 bases. This CDR3 contains 15 residues. Germline V gene lookup returns CDR1 MNHNY and CDR2 SVGAGI (reference sequence). The V and J ends lost 5 bases and 3 bases, in that order; junction bases with no gene match: 6. Written as DNA, the CDR3 is TGTGCCAGCAGTAAAGCCGGGACAGGGGGCTACGAGCAGTACTTC. This gives the protein CASSKAGTGGYEQYF.

The chain joins TRBV5-4 to TRBJ2-1; 7 nucleotides match TRBD2. CDR1 SGHNT and CDR2 YYREEE come from the germline V gene (reference sequence). CDR3 length: 14 amino acids. J was trimmed by 10 bases and V by 2 bases; bases with no gene match: 9. The chain's CDR3 is CASSLASGAREQFF. The CDR3 DNA reads as TGTGCCAGCAGCTTAGCTAGCGGTGCAAGGGAGCAGTTCTTC.

The chain carries TRBV30 and TRBJ1-2; 10 nucleotides match TRBD1. Germline CDR1 GTSNPN, CDR2 SVGIG (reference sequence). J was trimmed by 2 bases and V by 2 bases; bases with no gene match: 5. The CDR3 runs 15 residues. The CDR3 protein is CAWSTRTGGNYGYTF. The DNA for the CDR3 is TGTGCCTGGAGTACCAGGACAGGGGGAAACTATGGCTACACCTTC.

The rearrangement links TRBV10-2 to TRBJ1-4, with TRBD1 identical over 9 bases. With V trimmed by 6 bases and J by 6 bases, 11 bases remained unmatched. The CDR3 spans 16 residues. Germline CDR1 and CDR2: WSHSY and SAAADI. The CDR3 sequence is CASRPGQGITDEKLFF. CDR3 in DNA: TGCGCCAGCAGACCGGGACAGGGAATAACGGATGAAAAACTGTTTTTT.

The chain links TRBV27 to TRBJ1-2, with D maybe TRBD1 (6 bases). Trimming removed 9 bases at V and 4 bases at J, with 18 bases between. Per the germline V gene, CDR1 is MNHEY and CDR2 is SMNVEV (reference sequence). CDR3 length equals 14 residues. CDR3 nucleotide sequence: TGTGCCAGTATGACAGGAGCGGGGAGCTATGGCTACACCTTC. Protein sequence: CASMTGAGSYGYTF.

The chain has TRBV19 and TRBJ2-5, with D possibly matching TRBD1 (8 bases). This CDR3 region has 16 residues. Germline V gives CDR1 LNHDA, CDR2 SQIVND (reference sequence). Trimming took 4 bases from V and 5 from J, leaving 20 bases between them. CDR3 loop: CASSTLGQGGTETQYF. The CDR3 coding sequence is TGTGCCAGTAGTACGCTCGGACAGGGAGGGACGGAGACCCAGTACTTC.

The V call is TRBV9, the J call TRBJ2-5; TRBD2 aligns across 11 bases. With 3 bases clipped from V and 4 bases from J, the junction kept 5 bases outside the gene matches. The CDR3 spans 15 residues. Per the germline V gene, CDR1 is SGDLS and CDR2 is YYNGEE. CDR3 DNA sequence: TGTGCCAGCAGCGCAAGCACTAGCGGGGGAGAGACCCAGTACTTC. It yields the protein CASSASTSGGETQYF.

The rearrangement joins TRBV6-4 to TRBJ2-3; 9 nucleotides line up with TRBD2. The length of the CDR3 is 17 residues. Trimming took 6 bases from V and 5 from J; bases not matched to a gene: 15. The V gene's germline CDR1 is MRHNA and CDR2 SNTAGT. For the CDR3, the DNA is TGTGCCAGCAGGAAGACTAGCGGTCATGATCGGGGAGATACGCAGTATTTT. The encoded protein is CASRKTSGHDRGDTQYF.

This clone has just one count. The chain combines TRBV28 with TRBJ2-5; 8 bases match TRBD1. This CDR3 is 14 amino acids long. V dropped 6 bases and J dropped 4; count of bases not matched to a gene: 7. Germline V gene sequence: CDR1 MDHEN, CDR2 SYDVKM. The DNA of the CDR3 is TGTGCCAGCAGCGGACAGGGAGGCGGAGAGACCCAGTACTTC. Its translation is CASSGQGGGETQYF.

This clone was recorded only once. J is TRBJ2-3 and V is TRBV5-4, with 9 bases identical to TRBD2. The CDR3 covers 17 residues. Per germline, CDR1 SGHNT and CDR2 YYREEE (reference sequence). The trim removed 1 base at V and 2 bases at J, leaving 8 bases unmatched. The DNA for the CDR3 is TGTGCCAGCAGCTTGCCGGCTTTAGCGGGGGCCACAGATACGCAGTATTTT. This gives the protein CASSLPALAGATDTQYF.

This clone came up a few times. The gene calls are TRBV2 and TRBJ1-1, with 7 bases fitting TRBD1. The CDR3 runs to 13 residues. The germline CDR1 and CDR2 sequences are SNHLY and FYNNEI. The V segment lost 6 bases and the J segment 12 bases; nucleotides outside the gene matches: 13. For the CDR3, the DNA is TGTGCCAGCAGCTTCGCCTCGGGCAGGGGGACTTTCTTT. Protein sequence: CASSFASGRGTFF.

This clone showed up just a few times. V is TRBV19 and J is TRBJ1-2; 7 nucleotides match TRBD1. CDR1 LNHDA and CDR2 SQIVND come from the germline V gene (reference sequence). V was clipped by 5 bases and J by 5 bases; unmatched bases: 8. CDR3 length: 14 amino acids. CDR3 protein: CASSFGQVPYGYTF. In nucleotides, the CDR3 is TGTGCCAGTAGTTTCGGACAGGTTCCTTATGGCTACACCTTC.

V is TRBV5-1 and J is TRBJ2-7; 10 bases line up with TRBD1. In germline, CDR1 is SGHRS, CDR2 YFSETQ. The CDR3 has 15 amino acids. V was pared by 5 bases and J by 7 bases, with 12 bases of the junction left unmatched. The CDR3 DNA reads TGCGCCAGCAGTCCTTCCGGGACAGGGGAGGGAGAGCAGTACTTC. The encoded protein is CASSPSGTGEGEQYF.

J is TRBJ2-7 and V is TRBV21-1; the D call in the table, TRBD1, was not verified against the DNA. TRBV21-1 is assigned pseudogene status. The CDR3 totals 18 residues. The chain's CDR3 is CASSNVSVGQAIFYEQYF. In DNA, the CDR3 is TGTGCCAGCAGCAACGTATCCGTGGGACAGGCGATATTCTACGAGCAGTACTTC.

The V gene is TRBV19, the J gene TRBJ1-6; D perhaps matches TRBD1 (5 bases). CDR1 LNHDA and CDR2 SQIVND come from the germline V gene (reference sequence). V was trimmed by 5 bases and J by 0 bases, leaving 14 bases between them. The CDR3 has 17 residues. The chain's CDR3 is CASSANRSYSYNSPLHF. CDR3 sequence (DNA): TGTGCCAGTAGTGCAAACAGGAGTTACTCCTATAATTCACCCCTCCACTTT.

The rearrangement links TRBV30 to TRBJ2-7; D gene ambiguous. Trimming left V 1 base short and J 4 bases short, with 8 bases between. Germline CDR1 and CDR2: GTSNPN and SVGIG (reference sequence). The CDR3 length is 12 residues. The CDR3 nucleotides are TGTGCCTGGAGTGGGAGTTGGTACGAGCAGTACTTC. Protein: CAWSGSWYEQYF.

The chain combines TRBV2 with TRBJ2-7; no firm D call. This CDR3 has 12 amino acids. Per the germline V gene, CDR1 is SNHLY and CDR2 is FYNNEI. Trimming removed 2 bases from V and 5 bases from J, with 7 bases in between. Here the CDR3 reads CASSELSHEQYF. CDR3 coding DNA: TGTGCCAGCAGTGAATTATCCCACGAGCAGTACTTC.

V usage is TRBV21-1 and J usage is TRBJ2-7; TRBD2 is taken as the D call from the table, unchecked against the DNA. TRBV21-1 counts as a pseudogene. The CDR3 runs to 13 residues. CDR3 DNA: TGTGCCCGCTACCCGGGACTAGCGGACGAGCAGTACTTC. It yields the protein CARYPGLADEQYF.

The rearrangement links TRBV2 to TRBJ1-5; a possible D gene is TRBD1 (6 bases). Deletions cut 9 bases from V and 5 bases from J, with 8 bases between. Germline CDR1 is SNHLY and CDR2 is FYNNEI. The CDR3 spans 11 residues. The CDR3 DNA reads as TGTGCCAGAGCAGGGGATCAGCCCCAGCATTTT. Residues: CARAGDQPQHF. The complete variable domain, with remaining parts taken from reference TRBV2 and TRBJ1-5, reads EPEVTQTPSHQVTQMGQEVILRCVPISNHLYFYWYRQILGQKVEFLVSFYNNEISEKSEIFDDQFSVERPDGSNFTLKIRSTKLEDSAMYFCARAGDQPQHFGDGTRLSIL.

The chain carries TRBV6-6 and TRBJ2-7, with D possibly being TRBD1 (5 bases). Germline V gene sequence: CDR1 MNHNY, CDR2 SVGAGI (reference sequence). The CDR3 contains 13 residues. The V gene lost 2 bases and the J gene lost 5 bases, with 10 bases spanning the gap. The CDR3 here is CASSYPGFDEQYF. The CDR3 bases are TGTGCCAGCAGTTACCCAGGGTTTGACGAGCAGTACTTC.

Concerning this clone itself: Within the sample, other DNA sequences also encode this same CDR3. The chain links TRBV7-2 to TRBJ1-2, with a weak D call TRBD1 (5 bases). This CDR3 contains 13 residues. Germline CDR1 and CDR2: SGHTA and FQGNSA. Between the trimmed V and J ends, which lost 3 bases and 2 bases, there was a span of 7 bases. CDR3 sequence reads: CASSFQGNYGYTF. Here the CDR3 DNA reads TGTGCCAGCAGCTTTCAGGGCAACTATGGCTACACCTTC.

CDR3: CASSESSSGGPYEQYF. In nucleotides, the CDR3 is TGCGCCAGCAGTGAGTCGAGTAGCGGGGGGCCCTACGAGCAGTACTTC. This rearrangement joins TRBV10-1 to TRBJ2-7, with 10 bases fitting TRBD2. The CDR3 extends over 16 amino acids. The germline V gene encodes CDR1 WNHNN and CDR2 SYGVQD (reference sequence). With 0 bases clipped from V and 2 bases from J, the junction kept 4 bases outside the gene matches.

This clone was observed once. The gene calls are TRBV2 and TRBJ1-6, with a weak D call TRBD1 (5 bases). The CDR3 loop spans 15 amino acids. The germline gives CDR1 SNHLY, CDR2 FYNNEI. Trimming stripped 5 bases from V and 9 bases from J, with 17 bases between. CDR3 sequence reads: CASSLGPGQGSPLHF. The CDR3, as DNA: TGTGCCAGCAGTTTAGGCCCAGGGCAGGGTTCACCCCTCCACTTT.

The chain uses TRBV9 and TRBJ2-7; tentatively, D is TRBD2 (6 bases). The germline V and J ends were trimmed by 0 bases and 2 bases, with 15 bases remaining between them. The CDR3 spans 16 residues. CDR1 is SGDLS and CDR2 is YYNGEE in the germline V gene. The CDR3 protein is CASSVGFGRNPYEQYF. The CDR3 nucleotides read TGTGCCAGCAGCGTAGGCTTCGGGAGAAACCCCTACGAGCAGTACTTC.

This clone was counted once. The J gene is TRBJ2-7, the V gene TRBV5-1; 10 bases align to TRBD2. This CDR3 contains 16 residues. V lost 1 base and J lost 1; bases outside the gene matches: 5. Germline loops: CDR1 SGHRS, CDR2 YFSETQ. CDR3 in amino acids: CASSLSSGSGSYEQYF. CDR3 DNA sequence: TGCGCCAGCAGCTTGTCTAGCGGGAGTGGGTCCTACGAGCAGTACTTC.